The 14 T cell receptor beta chains given below trace back to one sample, sequenced in a study of cytomegalovirus exposure and HLA in healthy donors. The PCR had 60 Vbeta and 13 Jbeta primers. TCRdb's table, derived via immunoSEQ multiplex PCR, lists solely in-frame clones and lacks some. The table has about 160,000 clones, over 75% seen once; the top ten hold 1%. The sequencing sample was made of PBMCs. The receptors derive from a woman aged 45 to 65 in good health and CMV-seropositive.

The gene calls are TRBV11-3 and TRBJ2-5, with D unclear. With the DNA end fitting TRBJ2-7 better, the J assignment may be wrong. The CDR3 sequence is 14 residues long. Germline loops: CDR1 SGHNT, CDR2 YENEEA. The CDR3 DNA is TGTGCCAGCAGCCCGACTCCCTTCGGATACGAGCAGTACTTC. Translating gives CASSPTPFGYEQYF.

This chain uses TRBV29-1 with TRBJ1-1, with 7 positions matching TRBD1. Germline V CDR1 and CDR2: SQVTM, ANQGSEA. V was pared by 4 bases and J by 5 bases, with 4 bases of the junction left unmatched. CDR3 length equals 12 residues. The DNA of the CDR3 is TGCAGCGTTGCCAGACAGGGTACTGAAGCTTTCTTT. This sequence encodes CSVARQGTEAFF.

The rearrangement uses TRBV4-3 and TRBJ1-4, with D perhaps TRBD1 (6 bases). The germline V gene has CDR1 LGHNA and CDR2 YSLEER. V was shortened by 0 bases and J by 3 bases, with 17 bases between the two germline ends. The CDR3 extends over 18 amino acids. The CDR3 DNA reads TGCGCCAGCAGCCAAGATACCACAGGGTTTCAATCTAATGAAAAACTGTTTTTT. It encodes CASSQDTTGFQSNEKLFF.

J is TRBJ2-2 and V is TRBV11-2; possible D gene TRBD1, 6 bases. Germline loops: CDR1 SGHAT, CDR2 FQNNGV. There are 13 residues in the CDR3. V lost 8 bases, J lost 6 bases, and 13 bases lay in between. The CDR3 is CASVNRVAGELFF. CDR3 bases: TGTGCCAGCGTTAACAGGGTTGCCGGGGAGCTGTTTTTT.

This clone has only one observation. This chain uses TRBV5-6 with TRBJ2-7; D unclear. Trimming removed 0 bases at V and 10 bases at J, with 14 bases between. This CDR3 has 13 amino acids. Per germline, CDR1 SGHDT and CDR2 YYEEEE. In DNA, the CDR3 is TGTGCCAGCAGCTTGGCCGTGGTAGCCCGACAGTACTTC. Protein sequence: CASSLAVVARQYF.

The chain carries TRBV2 and TRBJ2-3; the D is unclear. Germline V gene sequence: CDR1 SNHLY, CDR2 FYNNEI. The CDR3 extends over 12 amino acids. Trimming took off 10 bases at V and 4 bases at J, with 12 bases between the two ends. As DNA, the CDR3 is TGTGCCACCGGCGGCCAGTCAGATACGCAGTATTTT. Translated: CATGGQSDTQYF.

This chain's CDR3 is CASSLWEGEGEQYF. The CDR3 DNA is TGCGCCAGCAGCTTGTGGGAAGGTGAGGGCGAGCAGTACTTC. V and J are TRBV5-1 and TRBJ2-7; TRBD2 might be the D (5 bases). V lost 1 base, J lost 6 bases, and 14 bases lay in between. CDR3 length equals 14 residues. Germline lookup yields CDR1 SGHRS and CDR2 YFSETQ. Drawing the rest from reference TRBV5-1 and TRBJ2-7, the complete variable domain is KAGVTQTPRYLIKTRGQQVTLSCSPISGHRSVSWYQQTPGQGLQFLFEYFSETQRNKGNFPGRFSGRQFSNSRSEMNVSTLELGDSALYLCASSLWEGEGEQYFGPGTRLTVT.

The J gene is TRBJ2-1, the V gene TRBV28; D gene uncertain. Germline CDR1 is MDHEN and CDR2 is SYDVKM. V lost 2 bases and J 7 bases, leaving 6 bases between the germline ends. The CDR3 is 12 residues long. This CDR3 is CASSLPGNEQFF. The DNA for the CDR3 is TGTGCCAGCAGTTTACCGGGTAATGAGCAGTTCTTC. Variable domain in full (rest from reference TRBV28 and TRBJ2-1): DVKVTQSSRYLVKRTGEKVFLECVQDMDHENMFWYRQDPGLGLRLIYFSYDVKMKEKGDIPEGYSVSREKKERFSLILESASTNQTSMYLCASSLPGNEQFFGPGTRLTVL.

This chain uses TRBV18 with TRBJ1-5; the match to TRBD1 covers 8 bases. This CDR3 is built from 14 residues. V trimming: 4 bases; J trimming: 7 bases; junction bases outside the gene matches: 6. The germline V gene encodes CDR1 KGHSH and CDR2 LQKENI. The CDR3 reads CASSQGQGGQPQHF. Written as DNA, the CDR3 is TGTGCCAGCTCACAAGGACAGGGTGGCCAGCCCCAGCATTTT.

The chain couples TRBV28 to TRBJ2-5, with TRBD2 matching over 8 bases. After removal of 7 bases from V and 5 bases from J, the junction contained 15 bases not matched to a gene. The CDR3 length is 16 residues. From germline, CDR1 is MDHEN and CDR2 SYDVKM. Here the CDR3 reads CASIPPLGRAGETQYF. The CDR3 DNA is TGTGCCAGCATCCCCCCCCTCGGGAGGGCGGGGGAGACCCAGTACTTC.

The chain recombines TRBV6-4 with TRBJ2-7; 9 positions match TRBD1. The CDR3 has 19 residues. V was pared by 5 bases and J by 0 bases, with 17 bases of the junction left unmatched. CDR1 is MRHNA and CDR2 is SNTAGT in the germline V gene. The CDR3 spells CASSSTRGQGTQTSYEQYF. The CDR3, as DNA: TGTGCCAGCAGTTCAACCCGAGGACAGGGGACTCAAACCTCCTACGAGCAGTACTTC.

The genes are TRBV11-3 and TRBJ1-2; unclear D gene. There are 13 residues in the CDR3. Trimming stripped 0 bases from V and 5 bases from J, with 7 bases between. CDR1 and CDR2 (germline): SGHNT, YENEEA. The CDR3 loop is CASSLDSYYGYTF. The CDR3 DNA sequence: TGTGCCAGCAGCTTAGATAGTTATTATGGCTACACCTTC.

The J gene is TRBJ2-3, the V gene TRBV5-1; 8 bases match TRBD1. The CDR3 is made up of 14 amino acids. Germline V gene lookup returns CDR1 SGHRS and CDR2 YFSETQ. V was pared by 3 bases and J by 4 bases, with 4 bases of the junction left unmatched. CDR3 nucleotides: TGCGCCAGCAGCTCGCAGGGGGCCGCAGATACGCAGTATTTT. This gives the protein CASSSQGAADTQYF.

This chain connects TRBV4-1 to TRBJ1-2, with no clear D. This CDR3 is 15 amino acids long. The germline CDR1 and CDR2 sequences are MGHRA and YSYEKL. V shed 1 base and J shed 0 bases, with 9 bases lying between them. The CDR3 reads CASSQVDGSNYGYTF. The CDR3 coding sequence is TGCGCCAGCAGCCAAGTTGACGGGTCTAACTATGGCTACACCTTC.